Below, 25 T cell receptor beta chains from the same sample are listed, as sequenced in a study of T cells in tuberculosis. Using immunoSEQ multiplex PCR, the repertoire was profiled, and TCRdb retains in-frame clones only, with some absent. The sample has some 30,000 clones; about 85% are singletons. Time point here: new active TB diagnosis, blood taken before or within 7 days of starting treatment. The sequencing here drew on PBMCs, taken at tuberculosis diagnosis. Receptors originate from an adult with tuberculosis.

This rearrangement joins TRBV5-1 to TRBJ1-1; 7 bases fit TRBD1. The V segment lost 2 bases and the J segment 4 bases; nucleotides outside the gene matches: 11. The CDR3 runs to 16 residues. The germline gives CDR1 SGHRS, CDR2 YFSETQ. The CDR3 is CASSLLQGSAGTEAFF. CDR3 nucleotide sequence: TGCGCCAGCAGCTTACTACAGGGGTCCGCTGGCACTGAAGCTTTCTTT.

The chain combines TRBV4-3 with TRBJ2-2; the D is unclear. Between the trimmed V and J ends, which lost 4 bases and 1 base, there was a span of 7 bases. The CDR3 length is 14 residues. CDR1 is LGHNA, CDR2 YSLEER, per germline. The CDR3 sequence is CASSRDKNTGELFF. The DNA for the CDR3 is TGCGCCAGCAGCCGTGACAAGAACACCGGGGAGCTGTTTTTT.

The chain carries TRBV4-1 and TRBJ1-2; D call uncertain. Trimming took off 4 bases at V and 6 bases at J, with 18 bases between the two ends. This CDR3 has 15 residues. Germline loops: CDR1 MGHRA, CDR2 YSYEKL. The CDR3 is CASSPGPSSADGYTF. The CDR3 DNA is TGCGCCAGCAGCCCCGGTCCCTCCTCGGCGGATGGCTACACCTTC.

This chain connects TRBV6-1 to TRBJ2-3; TRBD2 matches 8 bases. The CDR3 consists of 18 residues. Germline V gene sequence: CDR1 MNHNS, CDR2 SASEGT. V lost 0 bases and J lost 0; bases outside the gene matches: 8. The CDR3 region is CASSEAWASGPSTDTQYF. For the CDR3, the DNA is TGTGCCAGCAGTGAAGCGTGGGCTAGCGGGCCTAGCACAGATACGCAGTATTTT.

The chain links TRBV19 to TRBJ1-5; D may be TRBD1 (6 bases). The CDR3 consists of 17 residues. Per the germline V gene, CDR1 is LNHDA and CDR2 is SQIVND (reference sequence). The V end lost 7 bases, the J end lost 4 bases, and 23 bases lay between the germline ends. CDR3 protein: CASTPSRGIRGNQPQHF. CDR3 nucleotides: TGTGCCAGTACCCCAAGTCGCGGAATAAGGGGGAATCAGCCCCAGCATTTT.

DNA of the CDR3: TGTGCCAGCAGCTTGGGGGTTGCCAAACAGTCCCTCACCACTGAAGCTTTCTTT. It encodes CASSLGVAKQSLTTEAFF. The chain carries TRBV5-4 and TRBJ1-1; no clear D. CDR3 length equals 18 residues. Germline assignment: CDR1 SGHNT and CDR2 YYREEE (reference sequence). V lost 0 bases and J lost 4, with 22 bases in between.

V gene TRBV5-1 combines with J gene TRBJ2-1; 9 positions agree with TRBD2. The germline V gene has CDR1 SGHRS and CDR2 YFSETQ. V gave up 0 bases and J gave up 8 bases; unmatched junction bases: 6. This CDR3 contains 15 residues. CDR3 region: CASSLEVAGDHEQFF. The CDR3 region has the DNA TGCGCCAGCAGCTTGGAGGTAGCGGGAGACCATGAGCAGTTCTTC.

This clone was detected only once. The chain links TRBV7-8 to TRBJ1-1; D gene uncertain. Germline V gene sequence: CDR1 SGHVS, CDR2 FQNEAQ. Between the trimmed V and J ends, which lost 0 bases and 0 bases, there was a span of 5 bases. This CDR3 comprises 14 residues. The CDR3 DNA is TGTGCCAGCAGCTTAGCAGACATGAACACTGAAGCTTTCTTT. Translating it yields CASSLADMNTEAFF. Combining the CDR3 with reference TRBV7-8 and TRBJ1-1 gives the whole variable domain GAGVSQSPRYKVAKRGQDVALRCDPISGHVSLFWYQQALGQGPEFLTYFQNEAQLDKSGLPSDRFFAERPEGSVSTLKIQRTQQEDSAVYLCASSLADMNTEAFFGQGTRLTVV.

The chain combines TRBV28 with TRBJ2-7, with 7 bases that match TRBD2. Germline CDR1 reads MDHEN; CDR2 reads SYDVKM. This CDR3 region has 14 residues. V lost 1 base and J lost 7; bases outside the gene matches: 7. The CDR3 region has the DNA TGTGCCAGCAGTTTATCAGCGGGAATTGGAGAGCAGTACTTC. Its translation is CASSLSAGIGEQYF.

The chain uses TRBV7-2 and TRBJ2-7; 11 nucleotides align to TRBD2. CDR1 and CDR2 (germline): SGHTA, FQGNSA. The CDR3 consists of 14 residues. Germline trimming cut 3 bases from V and 6 bases from J; bases unmatched to any gene: 4. As DNA, the CDR3 is TGTGCCAGCAGCTTGGGTGGACTAGCGGGCGAGCAGTACTTC. Amino acid sequence: CASSLGGLAGEQYF.

This chain joins TRBV4-3 and TRBJ2-1; 7 positions match TRBD2. The CDR3 length is 15 residues. Losses at the gene ends were 0 bases for V and 6 bases for J; bases not matched to a gene: 5. The germline gives CDR1 LGHNA, CDR2 YSLEER. The CDR3 DNA reads as TGCGCCAGCAGCCAAGATCGGGCGGGAGTCAATGAGCAGTTCTTC. Amino acid sequence: CASSQDRAGVNEQFF.

CDR3 in amino acids: CASKDPMLGTGNSPLHF. CDR3 nucleotide sequence: TGTGCCAGTAAAGACCCCATGCTAGGGACAGGAAATTCACCCCTCCACTTT. V gene TRBV19 combines with J gene TRBJ1-6, with 8 bases matching TRBD1. The junction had 15 bases not matched to a gene; V was cut back by 7 bases and J by 7 bases. The CDR3 contains 17 residues. Germline lookup yields CDR1 LNHDA and CDR2 SQIVND (reference sequence).

The chain has TRBV28 and TRBJ2-5; no clear D. The CDR3 runs to 11 residues. V lost 5 bases and J 5 bases, leaving 6 bases between the germline ends. Looked up from germline, CDR1 is MDHEN and CDR2 is SYDVKM. CDR3 protein: CASSPAETQYF. Written as DNA, the CDR3 is TGTGCCAGCAGTCCAGCGGAGACCCAGTACTTC. The whole variable domain, filled in from reference TRBV28 and TRBJ2-5, reads DVKVTQSSRYLVKRTGEKVFLECVQDMDHENMFWYRQDPGLGLRLIYFSYDVKMKEKGDIPEGYSVSREKKERFSLILESASTNQTSMYLCASSPAETQYFGPGTRLLVL.

CDR3: CASSLLTGRNTEAFF. The CDR3 DNA sequence: TGTGCCAGCAGTTTACTTACAGGGCGGAACACTGAAGCTTTCTTT. The chain has TRBV27 and TRBJ1-1; D is perhaps TRBD1 (6 bases). V lost 2 bases to trimming and J lost 1 base, with 11 bases between them. The CDR3 has 15 amino acids. Germline lookup yields CDR1 MNHEY and CDR2 SMNVEV (reference sequence).

The sample holds one count of this clone. The V call is TRBV15, the J call TRBJ2-7, with 10 bases lining up with TRBD2. Germline V gene data show CDR1 as LNHNV and CDR2 as YYDKDF (reference sequence). The V and J ends lost 2 bases and 5 bases, in that order; junction bases with no gene match: 6. The CDR3 is 15 amino acids. The CDR3 loop reads CATSRQSGRGNEQYF. The CDR3 coding sequence is TGTGCCACCAGCAGACAAAGCGGGAGGGGCAACGAGCAGTACTTC.

J is TRBJ2-7 and V is TRBV2; possible D gene TRBD1, 5 bases. In germline, CDR1 is SNHLY, CDR2 FYNNEI. V lost 6 bases and J 2 bases, leaving 11 bases between the germline ends. The CDR3 runs to 13 residues. The CDR3 nucleotides read TGTGCCAGCAGGCCCCAGGGTCCCTACGAGCAGTACTTC. The encoded protein is CASRPQGPYEQYF.

The chain joins TRBV11-2 to TRBJ1-2, with 9 bases identical to TRBD1. The length of the CDR3 is 14 residues. The germline V gene has CDR1 SGHAT and CDR2 FQNNGV. V was pared by 8 bases and J by 7 bases, with 11 bases of the junction left unmatched. The CDR3 protein is CASRRDREIGGYTF. CDR3 DNA: TGTGCCAGCCGCCGGGACAGGGAAATCGGTGGCTACACCTTC.

This clone was detected once. The chain carries TRBV5-1 and TRBJ1-3, with 7 bases lining up with TRBD1. V shed 4 bases and J 0 bases; nucleotides not matched to a gene: 10. The CDR3 runs 17 residues. Germline CDR1 and CDR2: SGHRS and YFSETQ. The DNA of the CDR3 is TGCGCCAGCAGCCCCCCCGGGACAGCCTTCTCTGGAAACACCATATATTTT. Protein: CASSPPGTAFSGNTIYF. The complete variable domain, with remaining parts taken from reference TRBV5-1 and TRBJ1-3, reads KAGVTQTPRYLIKTRGQQVTLSCSPISGHRSVSWYQQTPGQGLQFLFEYFSETQRNKGNFPGRFSGRQFSNSRSEMNVSTLELGDSALYLCASSPPGTAFSGNTIYFGEGSWLTVV.

This clone showed up just a few times. This rearrangement joins TRBV30 to TRBJ2-3; 7 bases line up with TRBD1. Per the germline V gene, CDR1 is GTSNPN and CDR2 is SVGIG (reference sequence). CDR3 length: 14 residues. V trimming: 6 bases; J trimming: 0 bases; junction bases outside the gene matches: 6. CDR3 region: CACRTGLSTDTQYF. CDR3 nucleotide sequence: TGTGCCTGTAGGACAGGACTTAGCACAGATACGCAGTATTTT. The full variable domain, in which reference TRBV30 and TRBJ2-3 provide the parts outside the CDR3, is SQTIHQWPATLVQPVGSPLSLECTVEGTSNPNLYWYRQAAGRGLQLLFYSVGIGQISSEVPQNLSASRPQDRQFILSSKKLLLSDSGFYLCACRTGLSTDTQYFGPGTRLTVL.

This chain uses TRBV18 with TRBJ1-3; no reliable D call. Germline V CDR1 and CDR2: KGHSH, LQKENI. The CDR3 is 15 amino acids. Deletions cut 2 bases from V and 0 bases from J, with 8 bases between. CDR3 coding DNA: TGTGCCAGCTCACCAGCGGGATACTCTGGAAACACCATATATTTT. Its protein is CASSPAGYSGNTIYF.

V gene TRBV5-6 combines with J gene TRBJ2-7; TRBD2 agrees at 8 bases. The ends lost 7 bases at V and 4 bases at J; junction bases unmatched: 4. Germline CDR1 reads SGHDT; CDR2 reads YYEEEE. This CDR3 is 12 amino acids long. CDR3 DNA: TGTGCCAGCTCCCGGGGGGGGTACGAGCAGTACTTC. It encodes CASSRGGYEQYF.

The table lists this clone with a count of one. The chain combines TRBV7-2 with TRBJ2-5; D possibly corresponds to TRBD2 (6 bases). Germline loops: CDR1 SGHTA, CDR2 FQGNSA. The ends were cut back, 3 bases at V and 10 bases at J, with 15 bases in the middle. CDR3 length equals 13 residues. CDR3 region: CASSLSGGWDQYF. The CDR3 DNA is TGTGCCAGCAGCTTGTCCGGGGGATGGGACCAGTACTTC. Looking up the rest from reference TRBV7-2 and TRBJ2-5 gives the full variable domain: GAGVSQSPSNKVTEKGKDVELRCDPISGHTALYWYRQSLGQGLEFLIYFQGNSAPDKSGLPSDRFSAERTGGSVSTLTIQRTQQEDSAVYLCASSLSGGWDQYFGPGTRLLVL.

The V and J genes are TRBV2 and TRBJ1-2; possible D gene TRBD1, 5 bases. V was trimmed by 5 bases and J by 2 bases, leaving 12 bases between them. CDR1 is SNHLY, CDR2 FYNNEI, per germline. The CDR3 extends over 14 amino acids. The CDR3 nucleotides are TGTGCCAGCAGTCTCGGGGACTCGAACTATGGCTACACCTTC. Translation: CASSLGDSNYGYTF.

The rearrangement uses TRBV7-2 and TRBJ2-7, with D maybe TRBD1 (6 bases). CDR3 length: 15 residues. The V gene lost 1 base and the J gene lost 2 bases, with 12 bases spanning the gap. CDR1 and CDR2 (germline): SGHTA, FQGNSA. The CDR3 reads CASSLVQGQPYEQYF. CDR3 DNA: TGTGCCAGCAGCTTAGTCCAGGGGCAACCCTACGAGCAGTACTTC.

The chain links TRBV6-1 to TRBJ2-3; TRBD1 matches 7 bases. The CDR3 has 13 amino acids. Losses at the gene ends were 6 bases for V and 3 bases for J; bases not matched to a gene: 3. The germline V gene encodes CDR1 MNHNS and CDR2 SASEGT. The CDR3 is CASSQQGTDTQYF. CDR3 coding DNA: TGTGCCAGCAGCCAACAGGGGACAGATACGCAGTATTTT.